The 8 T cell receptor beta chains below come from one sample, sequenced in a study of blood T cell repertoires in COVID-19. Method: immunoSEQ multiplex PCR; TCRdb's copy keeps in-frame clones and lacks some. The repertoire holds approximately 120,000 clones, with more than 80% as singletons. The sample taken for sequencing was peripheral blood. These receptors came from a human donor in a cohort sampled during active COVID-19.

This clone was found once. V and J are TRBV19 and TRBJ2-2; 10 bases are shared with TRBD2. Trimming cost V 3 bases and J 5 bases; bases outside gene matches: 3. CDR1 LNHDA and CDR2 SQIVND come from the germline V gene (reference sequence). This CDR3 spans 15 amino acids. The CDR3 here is CASSMVAGGTGELFF. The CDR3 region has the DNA TGTGCCAGTAGTATGGTAGCGGGGGGTACCGGGGAGCTGTTTTTT.

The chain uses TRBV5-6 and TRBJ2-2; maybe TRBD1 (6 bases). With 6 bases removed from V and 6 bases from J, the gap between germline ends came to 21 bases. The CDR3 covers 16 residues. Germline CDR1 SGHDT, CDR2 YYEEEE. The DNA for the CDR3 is TGTGCCAGCACCGTTAATGGGGGCCGGAGCGCCGGGGAGCTGTTTTTT. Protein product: CASTVNGGRSAGELFF.

This CDR3 is CASSVEGRLNEKLFF. The DNA of the CDR3 is TGTGCCAGCAGCGTGGAGGGACGGCTTAATGAAAAACTGTTTTTT. The gene calls are TRBV9 and TRBJ1-4, with D possibly TRBD1 on 5 matching bases. This CDR3 spans 15 amino acids. Trimming took 2 bases from V and 4 from J, leaving 12 bases between them. Germline CDR1 reads SGDLS; CDR2 reads YYNGEE. Full variable domain (rest looked up from reference TRBV9 and TRBJ1-4): DSGVTQTPKHLITATGQRVTLRCSPRSGDLSVYWYQQSLDQGLQFLIQYYNGEERAKGNILERFSAQQFPDLHSELNLSSLELGDSALYFCASSVEGRLNEKLFFGSGTQLSVL.

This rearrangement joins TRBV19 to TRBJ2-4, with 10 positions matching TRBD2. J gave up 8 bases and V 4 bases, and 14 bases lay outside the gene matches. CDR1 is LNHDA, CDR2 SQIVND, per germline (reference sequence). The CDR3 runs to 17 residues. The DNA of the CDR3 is TGTGCCAGTAGTACCAAGGCTAGCGGGAGTTATTGGGACATTCAGTACTTC. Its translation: CASSTKASGSYWDIQYF.

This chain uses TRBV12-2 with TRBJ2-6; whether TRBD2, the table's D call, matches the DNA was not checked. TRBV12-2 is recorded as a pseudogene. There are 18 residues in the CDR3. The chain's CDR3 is CASRLSVVAGAGANVLTF. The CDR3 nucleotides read TGTGCAAGTCGGCTTAGCGTGGTAGCGGGAGCCGGGGCCAACGTCCTGACTTTC.

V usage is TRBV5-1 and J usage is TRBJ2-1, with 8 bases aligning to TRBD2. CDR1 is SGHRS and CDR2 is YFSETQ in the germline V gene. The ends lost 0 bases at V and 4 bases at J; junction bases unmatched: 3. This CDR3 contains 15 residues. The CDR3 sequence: CASSLAGLAYNEQFF. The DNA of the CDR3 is TGCGCCAGCAGCTTGGCCGGACTAGCATACAATGAGCAGTTCTTC. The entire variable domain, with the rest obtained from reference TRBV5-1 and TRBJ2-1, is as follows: KAGVTQTPRYLIKTRGQQVTLSCSPISGHRSVSWYQQTPGQGLQFLFEYFSETQRNKGNFPGRFSGRQFSNSRSEMNVSTLELGDSALYLCASSLAGLAYNEQFFGPGTRLTVL.

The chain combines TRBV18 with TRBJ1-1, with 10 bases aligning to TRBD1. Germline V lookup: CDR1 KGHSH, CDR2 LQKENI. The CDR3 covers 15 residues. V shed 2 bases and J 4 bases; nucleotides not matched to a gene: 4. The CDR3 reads CASSPGTGVFTEAFF. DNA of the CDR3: TGTGCCAGCTCACCAGGGACAGGGGTTTTCACTGAAGCTTTCTTT.

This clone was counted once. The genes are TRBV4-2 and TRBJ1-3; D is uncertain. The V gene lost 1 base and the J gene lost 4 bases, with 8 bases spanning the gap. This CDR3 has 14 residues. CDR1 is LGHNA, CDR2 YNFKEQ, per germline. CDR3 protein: CASSQGESGNTIYF. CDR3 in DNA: TGTGCCAGCAGCCAAGGAGAGTCCGGAAACACCATATATTTT.